This T cell receptor beta chain was sequenced for a study of CD8 T cells in ankylosing spondylitis. General observations from the study: As reported, disease-linked clones showed significant enrichment in matched ankylosing spondylitis synovial fluid. Peripheral blood samples showed relatively rare disease-linked clones, and these clones were CD8+.

This clonotype showed up many times. Its cognate antigen is unknown. The germline CDR1 and CDR2 sequences are SGHVS and FQNEAQ. The CDR3 is 13 amino acids. V was cut by 2 bases and J by 6 bases, with 10 bases left in between. TCRdb used MiXCR to reprocess the 5' RACE reads, holding one entry per CDR3 protein. The data contain roughly 250,000 distinct CDR3 sequences, around 9.1% of them singletons. This chain links TRBV7-8 with TRBJ1-2; D unresolved. The origin of this receptor is a male donor with ankylosing spondylitis or in good health (not recorded which). Sequenced sample: blood, either unsorted or a sorted T cell fraction (not recorded which). The CDR3 protein is CASSLYRADGYTF. CDR3 coding DNA: TGTGCCAGCAGCTTATACCGGGCTGATGGCTACACCTTC.